The 8 T cell receptor beta chains below were found in one sample sequenced in a study of intratumoral heterogeneity in liver cancer. Clones were sequenced by immunoSEQ multiplex PCR, and TCRdb holds only the in-frame ones, with some missing. The sample consists of tens of thousands of clones, around 78% of them appearing once. Sequencing was performed on tumor-adjacent normal tissue, taken before any cancer treatment. Receptors originate from a woman aged 70-85 years with hepatocellular carcinoma.

The chain links TRBV19 to TRBJ2-1; 11 bases align to TRBD2. Germline V gene sequence: CDR1 LNHDA, CDR2 SQIVND (reference sequence). This CDR3 spans 14 amino acids. With 7 bases clipped from V and 6 bases from J, the junction kept 5 bases outside the gene matches. CDR3 amino acids: CASNPGLAVNEQFF. In nucleotides, the CDR3 is TGTGCCAGTAATCCGGGACTAGCGGTCAATGAGCAGTTCTTC.

The J gene is TRBJ1-5, the V gene TRBV7-9; D is undetermined. V gave up 1 base and J gave up 0 bases, with 7 bases separating them. Per the germline V gene, CDR1 is SEHNR and CDR2 is FQNEAQ (reference sequence). The CDR3 covers 15 residues. CDR3 nucleotides: TGTGCCAGCAGCTTAGGCGGGAATAGCAATCAGCCCCAGCATTTT. It specifies CASSLGGNSNQPQHF.

In its sample, this clone was seen a few times. The chain joins TRBV6-5 to TRBJ1-6, with 8 bases aligning to TRBD1. CDR3 length: 15 amino acids. J was trimmed by 3 bases and V by 6 bases; bases with no gene match: 4. Germline V gene sequence: CDR1 MNHEY, CDR2 SVGAGI. The CDR3 nucleotides are TGTGCCAGCAGACTGACAGGGGTCTATAATTCACCCCTCCACTTT. Translation gives CASRLTGVYNSPLHF.

This chain links TRBV5-6 with TRBJ2-7, with D hard to call. The CDR3 is made up of 14 amino acids. V was cut by 2 bases and J by 0 bases, with 9 bases left in between. Germline loops: CDR1 SGHDT, CDR2 YYEEEE. This CDR3 is CASSFYTSSYEQYF. CDR3 DNA sequence: TGTGCCAGCAGCTTCTACACTTCCTCCTACGAGCAGTACTTC.

The genes are TRBV3-1 (or the pseudogene TRBV3-2) and TRBJ1-3, with 9 bases matching TRBD1. V lost 2 bases to trimming and J lost 3 bases; unmatched junction nucleotides: 2. Germline loops: CDR1 LGHDT, CDR2 YNNKEL (reference sequence). The CDR3 consists of 15 residues. The CDR3 nucleotides are TGTGCCAGCAGCCAATTGGACAGGGGTGGAAACACCATATATTTT. This sequence encodes CASSQLDRGGNTIYF.

V and J are TRBV19 and TRBJ1-5; 10 bases agree with TRBD1. Trimming removed 5 bases from V and 4 bases from J; junction bases left unmatched: 8. Germline V gene sequence: CDR1 LNHDA, CDR2 SQIVND (reference sequence). CDR3 length equals 16 residues. CDR3 loop: CASSLLGTGDNQPQHF. DNA of the CDR3: TGTGCCAGTAGTTTACTTGGGACAGGGGATAATCAGCCCCAGCATTTT.

This clone was detected only a few times. The chain combines TRBV30 with TRBJ1-4; TRBD1 aligns across 10 bases. The CDR3 sequence is 17 residues long. CDR1 is GTSNPN, CDR2 SVGIG, per germline (reference sequence). Trimming at V came to 2 bases and at J to 1 base, leaving 7 bases not matched to a gene. This CDR3 reads CAWSRRTGGITNEKLFF. The DNA for the CDR3 is TGTGCCTGGAGTAGAAGGACAGGGGGTATAACTAATGAAAAACTGTTTTTT.

As to this clone: The junction departs from germline at one end; a sequencing error may be responsible. The gene calls are TRBV19 and TRBJ2-2, with D maybe TRBD2 (5 bases). CDR3 size: 13 residues. Germline CDR1 and CDR2: LNHDA and SQIVND (reference sequence). In DNA, the CDR3 is TGTGCCAGTAGGATAGGACTTACCGGGGAGCTGTTTTTT. Translation: CASRIGLTGELFF.